These 18 T cell receptor beta chains were all obtained from the same sample, sequenced in a study of cytomegalovirus exposure and HLA in healthy donors. PCR was performed using 60 Vbeta and 13 Jbeta primers. Sequencing used immunoSEQ multiplex PCR; TCRdb keeps in-frame clones, though not all of them. The sample records some 120,000 clones, roughly 80% being singletons. Sequencing used PBMCs. The receptors originated from a young woman in good health and CMV-seronegative.

This clone appeared a single time. The V and J genes are TRBV29-1 and TRBJ2-1; D might be TRBD1 (7 bases). Germline V CDR1 and CDR2: SQVTM, ANQGSEA. V was clipped by 7 bases and J by 9 bases, with 25 bases between them. The CDR3 covers 15 residues. Here the CDR3 reads CSANRRQGGIGEQFF. CDR3 nucleotides: TGCAGCGCTAACCGACGACAGGGAGGCATAGGTGAGCAGTTCTTC.

The gene calls are TRBV6-4 and TRBJ2-1; D is unclear. Between the trimmed V and J ends, which lost 4 bases and 4 bases, there was a span of 8 bases. The germline gives CDR1 MRHNA, CDR2 SNTAGT. The CDR3 is 13 amino acids. DNA of the CDR3: TGTGCCAGCAGTGTGCAGTTGTACAATGAGCAGTTCTTC. It yields the protein CASSVQLYNEQFF.

V usage is TRBV11-2 and J usage is TRBJ2-2; D is unresolved. Deletions cut 5 bases from V and 6 bases from J, with 10 bases between. The CDR3 length is 13 residues. The germline CDR1 and CDR2 sequences are SGHAT and FQNNGV. As DNA, the CDR3 is TGTGCCAGCAGCCCTAGGCTGGCCGGGGAGCTGTTTTTT. Amino acid sequence: CASSPRLAGELFF.

The count of this clone is one. This rearrangement joins TRBV19 to TRBJ2-7; 8 bases align to TRBD1. J lost 5 bases, V lost 1 base, and 7 bases had no gene match. CDR1 LNHDA and CDR2 SQIVND come from the germline V gene (reference sequence). CDR3 length: 15 amino acids. The CDR3 protein is CASSIGTGLVHEQYF. The CDR3 DNA is TGTGCCAGTAGTATAGGGACAGGGTTAGTTCACGAGCAGTACTTC.

The chain employs TRBV30 and TRBJ2-5, with D tentatively TRBD2 (6 bases). V lost 2 bases and J 12 bases, leaving 19 bases between the germline ends. Germline CDR1 is GTSNPN and CDR2 is SVGIG (reference sequence). The CDR3 totals 13 residues. The CDR3 sequence: CAWSSSEIGGKYF. Written as DNA, the CDR3 is TGTGCCTGGAGTTCAAGCGAGATTGGGGGGAAGTACTTC.

The chain uses TRBV5-5 and TRBJ2-3, with 7 positions matching TRBD2. CDR3 size: 15 residues. V was pared by 0 bases and J by 4 bases, with 5 bases of the junction left unmatched. Germline CDR1 is SGHKS and CDR2 is YYEKEE (reference sequence). CDR3 sequence reads: CASSLGGSGADTQYF. CDR3 DNA: TGTGCCAGCAGCTTGGGAGGGAGCGGGGCAGATACGCAGTATTTT.

The V gene is TRBV5-1, the J gene TRBJ1-3; 7 bases align to TRBD1. The length of the CDR3 is 15 residues. The germline CDR1 and CDR2 sequences are SGHRS and YFSETQ. With V trimmed by 0 bases and J by 6 bases, 6 bases remained unmatched. CDR3 DNA sequence: TGCGCCAGCAGCTTGGACACAGGGGTGTTAAACACCATATATTTT. Translated: CASSLDTGVLNTIYF.

For this clone: Sequence at one end of the junction differs from germline and may be a read error. The chain carries TRBV30 and TRBJ2-4; possible D gene TRBD1, 6 bases. The CDR3 is 14 residues long. Germline V CDR1 and CDR2: GTSNPN, SVGIG (reference sequence). The CDR3 coding sequence is TGTGCCTGGAGTCCGGGACACAAGATTAACAGTCAGTACTTC. It encodes CAWSPGHKINSQYF.

The chain couples TRBV7-8 to TRBJ1-3, with D uncertain. The V gene's germline CDR1 is SGHVS and CDR2 FQNEAQ. Trimming pared 0 bases from V and 3 bases from J, leaving 12 bases between. The CDR3 covers 16 residues. The CDR3: CASSLASTLGGNTIYF. DNA for the CDR3: TGTGCCAGCAGCTTAGCCTCGACACTGGGTGGAAACACCATATATTTT.

As to this clone: This same CDR3 is encoded by further DNA sequences in the sample. The chain combines TRBV6-5 with TRBJ1-1; the D is unclear. V shed 3 bases and J shed 0 bases, with 8 bases lying between them. This CDR3 contains 14 residues. Looked up from germline, CDR1 is MNHEY and CDR2 is SVGAGI. The CDR3 sequence: CASSYGRLNTEAFF. CDR3 in DNA: TGTGCCAGCAGTTATGGCCGATTGAACACTGAAGCTTTCTTT.

The chain carries TRBV4-2 and TRBJ2-4; 10 nucleotides line up with TRBD1. Germline V gives CDR1 LGHNA, CDR2 YNFKEQ. V gave up 3 bases and J gave up 0 bases; unmatched junction bases: 8. The CDR3 consists of 18 residues. CDR3 coding DNA: TGTGCCAGCAGCCACCTCGGGACAGGGGTTGGAGCCAAAAACATTCAGTACTTC. Amino acids: CASSHLGTGVGAKNIQYF.

Concerning this clone itself: A junction boundary mismatches the germline segment, possibly from a read error. The chain combines TRBV7-9 with TRBJ1-2; D may be TRBD1 (6 bases). From germline, CDR1 is SEHNR and CDR2 FQNEAQ (reference sequence). The CDR3 extends over 14 amino acids. The CDR3 bases are TGTTCCAGCAGCTTAGCAGGGGAAGTGAGTGGCTACACCTTC. This translates into CSSSLAGEVSGYTF.

This sequence joins TRBV19 and TRBJ1-2; D is uncertain. The ends were cut back, 3 bases at V and 8 bases at J, with 7 bases in the middle. Germline-derived CDR1 and CDR2 are LNHDA and SQIVND (reference sequence). CDR3 length: 11 amino acids. CDR3 protein: CASSMSSGYTF. CDR3 DNA: TGTGCCAGTAGTATGTCTAGCGGCTACACCTTC.

Only one count was recorded for this clone. This chain joins TRBV2 and TRBJ1-1, with D tentatively TRBD1 (5 bases). The CDR3 has 15 amino acids. V was pared by 8 bases and J by 4 bases, with 20 bases between. Germline CDR1 SNHLY, CDR2 FYNNEI. The CDR3 protein is CASSRGARVGTEAFF. CDR3 sequence (DNA): TGTGCCAGCTCGCGCGGGGCACGGGTGGGCACTGAAGCTTTCTTT.

The V gene is TRBV10-2, the J gene TRBJ1-5; 10 bases fit TRBD1. Germline V gives CDR1 WSHSY, CDR2 SAAADI. The CDR3 extends over 14 amino acids. Losses at the gene ends were 7 bases for V and 3 bases for J; bases not matched to a gene: 3. DNA of the CDR3: TGCGCCAGCAAGGGGACAGGGGACAATCAGCCCCAGCATTTT. It yields the protein CASKGTGDNQPQHF.

The CDR3 nucleotides are TGTGCCAGCAGCCCCCGGTCCCCAGCTTTCTTT. Translated, it gives CASSPRSPAFF. This chain links TRBV7-9 with TRBJ1-1; D remains unclear. The CDR3 has 11 amino acids. Germline values: CDR1 SEHNR, CDR2 FQNEAQ (reference sequence). V was clipped by 5 bases and J by 10 bases, with 11 bases between them. The variable domain in full, with the rest retrieved from reference TRBV7-9 and TRBJ1-1, is DTGVSQNPRHKITKRGQNVTFRCDPISEHNRLYWYRQTLGQGPEFLTYFQNEAQLEKSRLLSDRFSAERPKGSFSTLEIQRTEQGDSAMYLCASSPRSPAFFGQGTRLTVV.

V and J are TRBV18 and TRBJ1-5; D not certain. CDR1 is KGHSH and CDR2 is LQKENI in the germline V gene. The CDR3 length is 14 residues. Between the trimmed V and J ends, which lost 6 bases and 2 bases, there was a span of 11 bases. CDR3 nucleotide sequence: TGTGCCAGCTCCTTCGACTTCGGCAATCAGCCCCAGCATTTT. This encodes CASSFDFGNQPQHF. The variable domain in full, with the rest retrieved from reference TRBV18 and TRBJ1-5, is NAGVMQNPRHLVRRRGQEARLRCSPMKGHSHVYWYRQLPEEGLKFMVYLQKENIIDESGMPKERFSAEFPKEGPSILRIQQVVRGDSAAYFCASSFDFGNQPQHFGDGTRLSIL.

The rearrangement joins TRBV19 to TRBJ2-5; D possibly corresponds to TRBD2 (6 bases). V lost 1 base, J lost 5 bases, and 17 bases lay in between. The CDR3 extends over 16 amino acids. Germline CDR1 and CDR2: LNHDA and SQIVND (reference sequence). The CDR3 spells CASSIAGGPGSETQYF. The CDR3 DNA reads as TGTGCCAGTAGTATAGCTGGAGGGCCAGGATCCGAGACCCAGTACTTC.